Below are 28 T cell receptor beta chains sequenced from a single sample in a study of blood T cells in healthy people across ages. A second PCR, run for about 7 to 12 cycles, used a sample-barcoded 5' primer plus a J-beta primer mix. One entry per CDR3 protein, called by TCRdb with MiXCR from the 5' RACE reads. Among about 1.6 million distinct CDR3 sequences listed, around 35% were seen once. The sample comprised blood. These receptors all stem from a woman aged 30 to 39 in good health.

CDR3 sequence (DNA): TGTGCCAGCTCACCGAGCGGAATAGGGGAAAAACTGTTTTTT. Encoded protein: CASSPSGIGEKLFF. This chain joins TRBV18 and TRBJ1-4; D remains ambiguous. The CDR3 consists of 14 residues. In germline, CDR1 is KGHSH, CDR2 LQKENI. Trimming shortened V by 3 bases and J by 8 bases, and 13 bases separated the two germline ends.

This clonotype was observed a few times. This chain's CDR3 is CASSPRRDRVYEQYF. The DNA for the CDR3 is TGTGCCAGCAGCCCCCGCCGGGACAGGGTCTACGAGCAGTACTTC. The rearrangement joins TRBV7-9 to TRBJ2-5; 9 bases align to TRBD1. The end of the DNA aligns better with TRBJ2-7, so the J call may be wrong. CDR3 size: 15 residues. From germline, CDR1 is SEHNR and CDR2 FQNEAQ (reference sequence).

This clonotype has more than one count but fewer than ten. The chain carries TRBV7-8 and TRBJ2-2, with 7 bases aligning to TRBD2. The CDR3 is 16 amino acids. CDR1 SGHVS and CDR2 FQNEAQ come from the germline V gene. The V segment lost 5 bases and the J segment 4 bases; nucleotides outside the gene matches: 10. The CDR3, as DNA: TGTGCCAGCAGCACCTTCGCGGGGGACGTCACCGGGGAGCTGTTTTTT. This encodes CASSTFAGDVTGELFF.

The table lists this clonotype with a few counts. The chain has TRBV7-9 and TRBJ1-4; unclear D gene. The V end lost 5 bases, the J end lost 3 bases, and 13 bases lay between the germline ends. CDR1 SEHNR and CDR2 FQNEAQ come from the germline V gene (reference sequence). The CDR3 sequence is 15 residues long. CDR3 sequence: CASSRAFGANEKLFF. The CDR3 nucleotides read TGTGCCAGCAGCCGGGCCTTTGGGGCTAATGAAAAACTGTTTTTT.

This clonotype was detected only a few times. The genes are TRBV12-3 or TRBV12-4 and TRBJ2-7; 11 bases map to TRBD2. The CDR3 length is 16 residues. After removal of 5 bases from V and 3 bases from J, the junction contained 9 bases not matched to a gene. The CDR3 sequence: CASSLETSGNLYEQYF. CDR3 DNA: TGTGCCAGCAGTCTGGAGACTAGCGGGAATCTCTACGAGCAGTACTTC.

There are a few counts of this clonotype. The chain joins TRBV6-6 to TRBJ2-7, with D possibly being TRBD1 (6 bases). The ends were cut back, 4 bases at V and 4 bases at J, with 14 bases in the middle. The CDR3 sequence is 14 residues long. Germline V CDR1 and CDR2: MNHNY, SVGAGI (reference sequence). This chain's CDR3 is CASSSRDTGYEQYF. The CDR3 bases are TGTGCCAGCAGTTCCCGGGACACAGGTTACGAGCAGTACTTC.

This clonotype was counted many times. The chain links TRBV29-1 to TRBJ2-5, with 7 bases lining up with TRBD1. Trimming removed 3 bases from V and 0 bases from J; junction bases left unmatched: 1. There are 13 residues in the CDR3. Per germline, CDR1 SQVTM and CDR2 ANQGSEA. The CDR3 region has the DNA TGCAGCGTTGAGGGACAGAACCAAGAGACCCAGTACTTC. It codes for CSVEGQNQETQYF.

This clonotype showed up many times. The genes are TRBV10-3 and TRBJ2-7; D is unclear. This CDR3 is 15 amino acids long. The germline CDR1 and CDR2 sequences are ENHRY and SYGVKD. V was pared by 6 bases and J by 5 bases, with 20 bases between. The CDR3 DNA reads as TGTGCCATCAGGGAAGGTATAGGAGTACGGGACGAGCAGTACTTC. Translating gives CAIREGIGVRDEQYF.

As concerns this clonotype: A junction boundary mismatches the germline segment, possibly from a read error. The chain recombines TRBV7-9 with TRBJ2-1; 8 positions agree with TRBD1. The CDR3 covers 14 residues. Per germline, CDR1 SEHNR and CDR2 FQNEAQ (reference sequence). The CDR3 DNA reads TGTTCCAGCAGCACAGGACAGGGCTTGAATGAGCAGTTCTTC. Amino acid sequence: CSSSTGQGLNEQFF.

This rearrangement joins TRBV5-7 to TRBJ1-6; TRBD1 aligns across 7 bases. TRBV5-7 counts as an open reading frame of uncertain function. The CDR3 spans 15 residues. V shed 3 bases, J shed 10 bases, and the junction held 10 bases outside the gene matches. As DNA, the CDR3 is TGTGCCAGCAGCTCCCGGACAGGCTTTGGGTCACCCCTCCACTTT. Its protein is CASSSRTGFGSPLHF.

This clonotype was counted ten times or more. V is TRBV9 and J is TRBJ2-3, with D perhaps TRBD2 (5 bases). V lost 0 bases and J 2 bases, leaving 7 bases between the germline ends. From germline, CDR1 is SGDLS and CDR2 YYNGEE. The CDR3 extends over 14 amino acids. The CDR3 loop reads CASSVVDSTDTQYF. The CDR3 DNA sequence: TGTGCCAGCAGCGTAGTGGACTCCACAGATACGCAGTATTTT.

The chain couples TRBV3-1 to TRBJ1-1; D is unresolved. The length of the CDR3 is 14 residues. Deletions cut 3 bases from V and 1 base from J, with 9 bases between. Germline CDR1 LGHDT, CDR2 YNNKEL (reference sequence). The CDR3 DNA reads as TGTGCCAGCAGCCACTTTCCCACGAACACTGAAGCTTTCTTT. Amino acid sequence: CASSHFPTNTEAFF. The variable domain in full, completed from reference TRBV3-1 and TRBJ1-1, reads DTAVSQTPKYLVTQMGNDKSIKCEQNLGHDTMYWYKQDSKKFLKIMFSYNNKELIINETVPNRFSPKSPDKAHLNLHINSLELGDSAVYFCASSHFPTNTEAFFGQGTRLTVV.

This clonotype has a handful of counts. The chain is built from TRBV29-1 and TRBJ2-3, with D perhaps TRBD1 or TRBD2 (5 bases each). Germline CDR1 and CDR2: SQVTM and ANQGSEA. This CDR3 has 15 amino acids. V was clipped by 3 bases and J by 1 base, with 14 bases between them. The CDR3 DNA reads as TGCAGCGTTGAGGGTTGGCAGGGAGGCACAGATACGCAGTATTTT. Amino acid sequence: CSVEGWQGGTDTQYF.

V gene TRBV6-6 combines with J gene TRBJ2-7; 8 bases fit TRBD1. V was clipped by 2 bases and J by 5 bases; unmatched bases: 5. This CDR3 has 14 residues. Germline lookup yields CDR1 MNHNY and CDR2 SVGAGI (reference sequence). CDR3 protein: CASSYTDRADEQYF. CDR3 bases: TGTGCCAGCAGTTACACGGACAGGGCCGACGAGCAGTACTTC.

This clonotype came up a few times. This chain joins TRBV6-1 and TRBJ1-5, with D possibly being TRBD1 (5 bases). V gave up 5 bases and J gave up 5 bases, with 13 bases separating them. The germline V gene encodes CDR1 MNHNS and CDR2 SASEGT. CDR3 length: 14 residues. The CDR3 protein is CASSYDRLDQPQHF. The CDR3 nucleotides are TGTGCCAGCAGTTATGACAGACTCGATCAGCCCCAGCATTTT.

This clonotype was recorded at least ten times. The gene calls are TRBV7-9 and TRBJ2-7; tentative D call: TRBD2 (6 bases). This CDR3 has 12 residues. The V end lost 11 bases, the J end lost 2 bases, and 13 bases lay between the germline ends. Germline CDR1 and CDR2: SEHNR and FQNEAQ (reference sequence). The CDR3 DNA reads TGTGCCGCGGGGCGTAGCACCTACGAGCAGTACTTC. Its protein product is CAAGRSTYEQYF.

The rearrangement joins TRBV9 to TRBJ2-7; D uncertain. With 3 bases removed from V and 0 bases from J, the gap between germline ends came to 10 bases. The CDR3 is 14 residues long. Germline CDR1 SGDLS, CDR2 YYNGEE. DNA for the CDR3: TGTGCCAGCAGCGGAACTACTACCTCCTACGAGCAGTACTTC. It yields the protein CASSGTTTSYEQYF.

This clonotype has a handful of counts. This chain joins TRBV5-1 and TRBJ1-1, with TRBD1 matching 9 bases. CDR1 and CDR2 from the germline V gene are SGHRS and YFSETQ. The CDR3 loop spans 12 amino acids. Unmatched junction bases numbered 3, after V lost 4 bases and J lost 8 bases. CDR3 sequence: CASSAGQGEAFF. In DNA form, the CDR3 reads TGCGCCAGCAGCGCGGGACAGGGCGAAGCTTTCTTT.

The chain carries TRBV11-2 and TRBJ2-1; 8 nucleotides line up with TRBD1. Germline assignment: CDR1 SGHAT and CDR2 FQNNGV. The CDR3 has 15 amino acids. The trim removed 5 bases at V and 9 bases at J, leaving 12 bases unmatched. CDR3 protein: CASSLGSSGGSEQFF. In DNA form, the CDR3 reads TGTGCCAGCAGCCTCGGAAGCTCAGGGGGCAGTGAGCAGTTCTTC. The whole variable domain, filled in from reference TRBV11-2 and TRBJ2-1, reads EAGVAQSPRYKIIEKRQSVAFWCNPISGHATLYWYQQILGQGPKLLIQFQNNGVVDDSQLPKDRFSAERLKGVDSTLKIQPAKLEDSAVYLCASSLGSSGGSEQFFGPGTRLTVL.

This chain connects TRBV28 to TRBJ2-1; D might be TRBD2 (6 bases). With the DNA end fitting TRBJ2-7 better, the J assignment may be wrong. This CDR3 contains 18 residues. CDR1 is MDHEN, CDR2 SYDVKM, per germline. The CDR3 is CASTPARGGRGTYNEQYF. The CDR3 nucleotides read TGTGCCAGCACCCCGGCACGAGGCGGGCGGGGTACCTACAATGAGCAGTACTTC.

Details on this clonotype: A much larger clone is a single base away; this may be a read error. V and J are TRBV20-1 and TRBJ2-5; TRBD1 is a possible D gene (6 bases). This CDR3 is 12 amino acids long. Looked up from germline, CDR1 is DFQATT and CDR2 is SNEGSKA (reference sequence). CDR3 sequence: CRAGGQKETQYF. The CDR3 DNA sequence: TGCAGGGCGGGTGGACAGAAAGAGACCCAGTACTTC.

The chain combines TRBV9 with TRBJ2-4; 11 nucleotides line up with TRBD2. With the DNA end fitting TRBJ2-7 better, the J assignment may be wrong. The V gene's germline CDR1 is SGDLS and CDR2 YYNGEE. The CDR3 is 16 amino acids. CDR3 sequence: CASSVGGLAASYEQYF. In DNA, the CDR3 is TGTGCCAGCAGCGTGGGGGGACTAGCGGCCTCCTACGAGCAGTACTTC.

The CDR3 loop is CASSHPQGAWSGYTF. CDR3 coding DNA: TGCGCCAGCAGCCACCCCCAGGGGGCCTGGTCTGGCTACACCTTC. This sequence joins TRBV4-1 and TRBJ1-2; 8 nucleotides line up with TRBD1. V gave up 3 bases and J gave up 7 bases; unmatched junction bases: 10. The CDR3 has 15 amino acids. Per germline, CDR1 MGHRA and CDR2 YSYEKL.

This clonotype was seen a handful of times. The chain couples TRBV12-3 or TRBV12-4 to TRBJ1-1; 7 bases agree with TRBD1. This CDR3 region has 12 residues. J lost 6 bases, V lost 7 bases, and 5 bases had no gene match. CDR3 protein: CASTPTGSEAFF. DNA of the CDR3: TGTGCCAGCACCCCGACAGGGTCTGAAGCTTTCTTT.

V is TRBV10-1 and J is TRBJ2-3; perhaps TRBD2 as D (5 bases). The CDR3 extends over 15 amino acids. V lost 7 bases to trimming and J lost 1 base, with 15 bases between them. Germline V gene lookup returns CDR1 WNHNN and CDR2 SYGVQD (reference sequence). The CDR3 spells CASTRTSKGTDTQYF. The CDR3 region has the DNA TGCGCCAGCACCCGTACTAGTAAAGGCACAGATACGCAGTATTTT.

This clonotype was picked up a small number of times. The V call is TRBV20-1, the J call TRBJ2-1; D perhaps matches TRBD2 (5 bases). This CDR3 has 17 amino acids. Germline-derived CDR1 and CDR2 are DFQATT and SNEGSKA (reference sequence). V shed 1 base and J shed 0 bases, with 16 bases lying between them. DNA for the CDR3: TGCAGTGCTAGAGCTTACGGACTTCTAGACTCCTACAATGAGCAGTTCTTC. Its protein product is CSARAYGLLDSYNEQFF.

CDR3 sequence (DNA): TGTGCCAGCAGTGGAAGGAGACCGAGCACAGATACGCAGTATTTT. Protein sequence: CASSGRRPSTDTQYF. The gene calls are TRBV2 and TRBJ2-3; D uncertain. The CDR3 loop spans 15 amino acids. V was clipped by 4 bases and J by 0 bases, with 11 bases between them. Germline V gene sequence: CDR1 SNHLY, CDR2 FYNNEI.

The rearrangement joins TRBV2 to TRBJ1-4; 8 bases align to TRBD1. This CDR3 region has 14 residues. After removal of 8 bases from V and 8 bases from J, the junction contained 10 bases not matched to a gene. In germline, CDR1 is SNHLY, CDR2 FYNNEI. The CDR3 region has the DNA TGTGCCAGCGACAGGGGATTAGTCGGAGAAAAACTGTTTTTT. It specifies CASDRGLVGEKLFF.